These T cell receptor beta chains were read from a single sample in a study of blood T cells in healthy people across ages. TCRdb reprocessed the 5' RACE reads with MiXCR, giving one entry per CDR3 protein. The sample holds under 750,000 distinct CDR3 sequences, less than 60% seen once. Sample: blood. These receptor sequences come from an elderly man in good health. Each CDR3 is given with its conserved first and last residue.

J gene: -; V gene: TRBV12-3/TRBV12-4; CDR3 protein: CASTLWDEQYF
J gene: TRBJ2-2; V gene: TRBV5-1; CDR3 protein: CASSLMPVNTGELFF
J gene: TRBJ2-5; V gene: TRBV5-1; CDR3 protein: CASSLEVREVWYF
J gene: TRBJ1-5; V gene: TRBV12-3/TRBV12-4; CDR3 protein: CANSRQGDNQPQHF
J gene: TRBJ1-1; V gene: TRBV20-1; CDR3 protein: CSARDGKGTNTEAFF
J gene: TRBJ2-2; V gene: TRBV6-2/TRBV6-3; CDR3 protein: CASTDAGQGAHKFGELFF
J gene: TRBJ2-3; V gene: TRBV7-2; CDR3 protein: CASSLDPSYADTQYF
J gene: TRBJ2-7; V gene: TRBV6-6; CDR3 protein: CASSPLADSYEQYF
J gene: TRBJ2-3; V gene: TRBV24-1; CDR3 protein: CATKDWTNTQYF
J gene: TRBJ2-5; V gene: TRBV5-1; CDR3 protein: CASSFSAGFEETQYF
J gene: TRBJ2-5; V gene: TRBV6-2/TRBV6-3; CDR3 protein: CASSYLSSGEQYF
J gene: TRBJ1-2; V gene: TRBV4-3; CDR3 protein: CASSQDMNSFYGYTF
J gene: TRBJ2-5; V gene: TRBV29-1; CDR3 protein: CSVEGGRLHVGGETQYF
J gene: TRBJ2-3; V gene: TRBV20-1; CDR3 protein: CSARGGGITSTDTQYF
J gene: TRBJ2-1; V gene: TRBV20-1; CDR3 protein: CSARSQTPYNEQFF
J gene: TRBJ2-1; V gene: TRBV20-1; CDR3 protein: CSASSGTDYNEQFF
J gene: TRBJ2-1; V gene: TRBV6-2/TRBV6-3; CDR3 protein: CASSRLAGVYNEQFF
J gene: TRBJ2-3; V gene: TRBV20-1; CDR3 protein: CSASGLLTSTDTQYF
J gene: TRBJ2-1; V gene: TRBV4-3; CDR3 protein: CASSQDRFRELEQFF
J gene: TRBJ2-5; V gene: TRBV15; CDR3 protein: CATSKNGGHRETQYF
J gene: TRBJ2-1; V gene: TRBV6-1; CDR3 protein: CASSERIGTSGIYEQFF
J gene: TRBJ2-3; V gene: TRBV10-3; CDR3 protein: CAISESGPGLYTDTQYF
J gene: TRBJ2-4; V gene: TRBV28; CDR3 protein: CASTGGARNIQYF
J gene: TRBJ1-5; V gene: TRBV3-1; CDR3 protein: CASSQGAGEQPQHF
J gene: TRBJ2-5; V gene: TRBV27; CDR3 protein: CASSIPGGTQYF